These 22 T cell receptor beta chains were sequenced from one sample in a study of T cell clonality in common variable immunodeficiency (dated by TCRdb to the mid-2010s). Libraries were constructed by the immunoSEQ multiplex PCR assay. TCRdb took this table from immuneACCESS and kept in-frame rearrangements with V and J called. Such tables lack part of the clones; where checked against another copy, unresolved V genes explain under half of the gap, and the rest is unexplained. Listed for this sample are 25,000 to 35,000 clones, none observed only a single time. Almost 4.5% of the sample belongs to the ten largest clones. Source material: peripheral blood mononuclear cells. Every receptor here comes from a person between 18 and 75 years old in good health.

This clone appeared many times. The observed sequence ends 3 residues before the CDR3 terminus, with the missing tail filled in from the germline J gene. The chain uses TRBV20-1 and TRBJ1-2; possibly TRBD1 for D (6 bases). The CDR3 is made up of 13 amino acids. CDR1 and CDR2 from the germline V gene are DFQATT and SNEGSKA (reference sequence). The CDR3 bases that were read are TGCAGTGCTGCCGGGACATTGGACTGGGGC. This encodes CSAAGTLDWG. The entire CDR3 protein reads CSAAGTLDWGYTF.

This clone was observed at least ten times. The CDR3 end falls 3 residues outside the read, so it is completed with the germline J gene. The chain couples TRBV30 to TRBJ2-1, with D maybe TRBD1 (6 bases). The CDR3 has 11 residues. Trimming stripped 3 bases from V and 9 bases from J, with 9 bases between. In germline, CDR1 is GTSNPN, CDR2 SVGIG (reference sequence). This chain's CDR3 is CAWRDRGEQFF. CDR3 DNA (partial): TGTGCCTGGAGGGACAGAGGTGAG.

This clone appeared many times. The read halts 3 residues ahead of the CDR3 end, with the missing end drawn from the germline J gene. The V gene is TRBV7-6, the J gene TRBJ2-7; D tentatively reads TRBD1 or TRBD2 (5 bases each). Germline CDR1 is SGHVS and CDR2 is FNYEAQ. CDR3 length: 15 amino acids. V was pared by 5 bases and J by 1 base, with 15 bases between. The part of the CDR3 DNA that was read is TGTGCCAGCAGCCCAGATCAGGGAGTTTCCTACGAG. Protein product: CASSPDQGVSYE. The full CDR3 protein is CASSPDQGVSYEQYF.

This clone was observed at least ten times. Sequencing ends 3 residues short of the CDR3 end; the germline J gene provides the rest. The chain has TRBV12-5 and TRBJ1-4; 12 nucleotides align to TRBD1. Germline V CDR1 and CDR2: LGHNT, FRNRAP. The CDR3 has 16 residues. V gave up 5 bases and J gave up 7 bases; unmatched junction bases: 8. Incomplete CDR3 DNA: TGTGCTAGTGGTACCGGGGGGACAGGGGGCAGTGAAAAA. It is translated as CASGTGGTGGSEK. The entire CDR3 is CASGTGGTGGSEKLFF.

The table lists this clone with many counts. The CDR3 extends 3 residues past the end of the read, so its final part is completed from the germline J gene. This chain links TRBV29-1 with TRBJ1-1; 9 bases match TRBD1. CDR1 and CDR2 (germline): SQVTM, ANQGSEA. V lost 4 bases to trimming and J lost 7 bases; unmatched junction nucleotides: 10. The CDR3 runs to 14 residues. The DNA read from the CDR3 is TGCAGCGTTGGATACAGGGGGCAGTACGGTGAA. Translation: CSVGYRGQYGE. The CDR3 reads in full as CSVGYRGQYGEAFF.

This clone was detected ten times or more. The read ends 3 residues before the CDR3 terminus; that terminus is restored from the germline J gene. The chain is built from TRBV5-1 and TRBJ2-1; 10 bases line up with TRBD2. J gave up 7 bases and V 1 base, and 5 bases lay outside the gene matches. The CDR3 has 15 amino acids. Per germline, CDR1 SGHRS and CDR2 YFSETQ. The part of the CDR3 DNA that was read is TGCGCCAGCAGCTTGTCCCTAGCGGGAGAGAATGAG. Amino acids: CASSLSLAGENE. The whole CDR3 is CASSLSLAGENEQFF.

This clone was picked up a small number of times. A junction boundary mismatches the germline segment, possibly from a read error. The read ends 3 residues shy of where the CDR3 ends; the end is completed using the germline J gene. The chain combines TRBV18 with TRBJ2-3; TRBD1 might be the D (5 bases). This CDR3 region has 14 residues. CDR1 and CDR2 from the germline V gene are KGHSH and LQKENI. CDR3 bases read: TGTGTCAGCTCATCCCAGGGTTCCACAGATACG. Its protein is CVSSSQGSTDT. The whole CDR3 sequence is CVSSSQGSTDTQYF.

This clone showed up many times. CDR3 DNA (partial): TGCGCCAGCAGCACACAGGCACCACCTCCAAGGGACGAG. Protein sequence: CASSTQAPPPRDE. Given in full, the CDR3 is CASSTQAPPPRDEQYF. V gene TRBV4-1 combines with J gene TRBJ2-7; TRBD1 is a possible D gene (5 bases). Read coverage stops 3 residues before the CDR3 terminus; the germline J gene supplies the remainder. Germline assignment: CDR1 MGHRA and CDR2 YSYEKL. The V gene lost 5 bases and the J gene lost 5 bases, with 22 bases spanning the gap. CDR3 length: 16 amino acids.

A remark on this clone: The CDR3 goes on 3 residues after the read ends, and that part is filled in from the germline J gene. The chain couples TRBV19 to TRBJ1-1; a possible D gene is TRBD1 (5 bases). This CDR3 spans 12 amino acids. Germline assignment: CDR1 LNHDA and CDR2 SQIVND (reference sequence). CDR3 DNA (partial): TGTGCAATTCAAGGGGCGGGGACTGAA. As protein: CAIQGAGTE. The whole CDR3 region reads CAIQGAGTEAFF.

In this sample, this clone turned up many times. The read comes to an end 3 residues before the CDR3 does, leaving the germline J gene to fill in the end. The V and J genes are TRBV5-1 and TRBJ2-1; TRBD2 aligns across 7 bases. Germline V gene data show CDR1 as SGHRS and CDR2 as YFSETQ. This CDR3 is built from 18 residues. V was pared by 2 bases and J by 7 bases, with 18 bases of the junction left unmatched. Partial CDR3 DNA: TGCGCCAGCAGCTTAACCCGACTAGCCATGGGGGTATGGAATGAG. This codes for CASSLTRLAMGVWNE. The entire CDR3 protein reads CASSLTRLAMGVWNEQFF.

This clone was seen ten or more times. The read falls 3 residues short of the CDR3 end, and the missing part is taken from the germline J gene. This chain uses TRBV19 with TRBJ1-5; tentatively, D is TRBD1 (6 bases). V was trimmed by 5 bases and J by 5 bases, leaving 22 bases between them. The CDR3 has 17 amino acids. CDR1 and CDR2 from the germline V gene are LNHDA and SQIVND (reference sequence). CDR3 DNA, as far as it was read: TGTGCCAGTAGTCGCAGATTGGGCAGGGGAGATGATCAGCCC. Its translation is CASSRRLGRGDDQP. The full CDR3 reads CASSRRLGRGDDQPQHF.

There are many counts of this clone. This CDR3 reads CASSAYSGRGYEQYF. The sequenced part of the CDR3 DNA is TGTGCCAGCAGTGCGTATAGCGGGAGAGGCTACGAG. This chain joins TRBV6-1 and TRBJ2-7, with TRBD2 identical over 9 bases. The read terminates 3 residues ahead of where the CDR3 ends, so the germline J gene completes it. The length of the CDR3 is 15 residues. V shed 4 bases, J shed 3 bases, and the junction held 7 bases outside the gene matches. CDR1 is MNHNS and CDR2 is SASEGT in the germline V gene.

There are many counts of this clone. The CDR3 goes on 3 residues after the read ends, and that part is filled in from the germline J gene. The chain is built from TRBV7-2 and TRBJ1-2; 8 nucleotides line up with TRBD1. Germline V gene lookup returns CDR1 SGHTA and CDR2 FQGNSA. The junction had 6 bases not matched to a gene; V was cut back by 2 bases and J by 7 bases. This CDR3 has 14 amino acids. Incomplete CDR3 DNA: TGTGCCAGCAGCTTAAGACAGGGGTCCCGTGGC. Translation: CASSLRQGSRG. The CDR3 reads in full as CASSLRQGSRGYTF.

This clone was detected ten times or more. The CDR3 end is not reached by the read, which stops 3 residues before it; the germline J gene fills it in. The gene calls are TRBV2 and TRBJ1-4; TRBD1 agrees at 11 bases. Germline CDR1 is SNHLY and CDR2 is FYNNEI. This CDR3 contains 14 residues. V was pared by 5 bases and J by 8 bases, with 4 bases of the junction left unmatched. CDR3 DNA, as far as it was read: TGTGCCAGCAGTCGGACAGGGGGCGTCGAAAAA. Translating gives CASSRTGGVEK. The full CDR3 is CASSRTGGVEKLFF.

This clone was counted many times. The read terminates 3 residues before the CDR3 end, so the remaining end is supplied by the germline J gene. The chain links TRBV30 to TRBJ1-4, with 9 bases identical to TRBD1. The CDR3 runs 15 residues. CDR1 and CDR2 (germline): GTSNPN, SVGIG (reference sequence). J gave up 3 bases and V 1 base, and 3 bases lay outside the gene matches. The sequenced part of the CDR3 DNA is TGTGCCTGGAGTGGGGGACAGGGCCCTAATGAAAAA. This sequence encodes CAWSGGQGPNEK. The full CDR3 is CAWSGGQGPNEKLFF.

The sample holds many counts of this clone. CDR3 DNA, as far as it was read: TGTGCCAGCAGTTCTCAGGGGAATGAG. Translation: CASSSQGNE. In full, the CDR3 is CASSSQGNEQFF. The V call is TRBV6-2 or TRBV6-3, the J call TRBJ2-1, with D perhaps matching TRBD1 (6 bases). The read falls 3 residues short of the CDR3 end, and the missing part is taken from the germline J gene. Trimming stripped 4 bases from V and 7 bases from J, with 8 bases between. The germline CDR1 and CDR2 sequences are MNHEY and SVGEGT. The CDR3 has 12 residues.

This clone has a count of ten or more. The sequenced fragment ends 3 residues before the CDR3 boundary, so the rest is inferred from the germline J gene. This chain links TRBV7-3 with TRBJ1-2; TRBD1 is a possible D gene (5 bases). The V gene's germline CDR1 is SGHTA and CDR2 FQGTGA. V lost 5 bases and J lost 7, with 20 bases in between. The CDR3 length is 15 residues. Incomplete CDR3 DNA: TGTGCCAGCAGCGGGGGGGAGGGGTTCGTGAGTGGC. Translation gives CASSGGEGFVSG. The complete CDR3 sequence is CASSGGEGFVSGYTF.

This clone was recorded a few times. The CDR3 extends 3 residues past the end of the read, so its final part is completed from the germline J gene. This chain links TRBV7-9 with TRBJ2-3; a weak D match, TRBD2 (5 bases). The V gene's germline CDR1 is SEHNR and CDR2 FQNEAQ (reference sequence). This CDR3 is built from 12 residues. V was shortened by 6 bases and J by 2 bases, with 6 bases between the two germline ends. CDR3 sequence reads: CASSSATDTQYF. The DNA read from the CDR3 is TGTGCCAGCAGTAGCGCCACAGATACG.

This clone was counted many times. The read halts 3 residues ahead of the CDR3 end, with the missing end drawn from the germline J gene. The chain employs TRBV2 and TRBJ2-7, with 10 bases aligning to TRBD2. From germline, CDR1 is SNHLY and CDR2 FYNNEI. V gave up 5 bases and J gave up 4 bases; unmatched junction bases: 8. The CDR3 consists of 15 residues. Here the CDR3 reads CASSTGPSGSYEQYF. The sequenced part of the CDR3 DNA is TGTGCCAGCAGTACCGGCCCTAGCGGGAGTTACGAG.

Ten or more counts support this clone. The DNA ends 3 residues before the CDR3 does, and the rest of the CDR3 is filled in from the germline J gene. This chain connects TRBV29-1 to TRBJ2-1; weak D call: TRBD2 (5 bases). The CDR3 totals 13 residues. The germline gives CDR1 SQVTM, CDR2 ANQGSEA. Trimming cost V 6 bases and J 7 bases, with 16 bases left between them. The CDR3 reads CSVGEWLKNEQFF. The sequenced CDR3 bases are TGCAGCGTCGGGGAGTGGTTAAAAAATGAG.

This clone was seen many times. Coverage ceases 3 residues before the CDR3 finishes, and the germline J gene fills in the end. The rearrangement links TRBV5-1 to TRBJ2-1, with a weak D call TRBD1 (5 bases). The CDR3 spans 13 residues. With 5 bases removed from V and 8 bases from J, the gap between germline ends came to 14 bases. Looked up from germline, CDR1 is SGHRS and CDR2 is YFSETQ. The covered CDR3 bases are TGCGCCAGCAGGGCAGGCTGGGGCGATGAG. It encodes CASRAGWGDE. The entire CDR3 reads CASRAGWGDEQFF. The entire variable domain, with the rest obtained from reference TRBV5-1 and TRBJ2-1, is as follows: KAGVTQTPRYLIKTRGQQVTLSCSPISGHRSVSWYQQTPGQGLQFLFEYFSETQRNKGNFPGRFSGRQFSNSRSEMNVSTLELGDSALYLCASRAGWGDEQFFGPGTRLTVL.

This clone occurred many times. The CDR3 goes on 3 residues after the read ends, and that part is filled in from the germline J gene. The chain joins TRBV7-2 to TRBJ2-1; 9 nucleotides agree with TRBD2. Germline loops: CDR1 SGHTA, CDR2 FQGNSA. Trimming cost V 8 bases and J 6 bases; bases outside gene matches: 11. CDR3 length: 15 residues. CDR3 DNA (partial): TGTGCCAGCCGCTCTAGCGGGGTGGGATCCAATGAG. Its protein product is CASRSSGVGSNE. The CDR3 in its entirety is CASRSSGVGSNEQFF.